A single sample gave rise to the 21 T cell receptor beta chains below, sequenced in a study of blood T cell repertoires in COVID-19. TCRdb's copy holds only in-frame clones and misses some; the assay was immunoSEQ multiplex PCR. The table records 250,000 to 350,000 clones, 70% to 90% of them present only once. The sequencing sample was made of PBMCs or T cells enriched from blood (not recorded which). The receptors here all came from a woman aged 60-75 years in a cohort exposed to, infected with or recovered from COVID-19 (not recorded which).

The V call is TRBV29-1, the J call TRBJ2-3; 7 bases agree with TRBD2. Germline V gives CDR1 SQVTM, CDR2 ANQGSEA. The CDR3 sequence is 14 residues long. V was pared by 3 bases and J by 11 bases, with 14 bases of the junction left unmatched. The CDR3 DNA reads TGCAGCGTTGACTCCGGGACTACGATGTCGGGGCAGTATTTT. Translated: CSVDSGTTMSGQYF.

The table lists this clone with a count of one. V and J are TRBV6-5 and TRBJ1-2; D may be TRBD1 (6 bases). This CDR3 is built from 13 residues. The germline CDR1 and CDR2 sequences are MNHEY and SVGAGI. With 6 bases removed from V and 2 bases from J, the gap between germline ends came to 10 bases. The DNA for the CDR3 is TGTGCCAGCAGGAGAGACAGGAACTATGGCTACACCTTC. Encoded protein: CASRRDRNYGYTF.

The chain recombines TRBV5-7 with TRBJ2-1; no definite D call. TRBV5-7 is an open reading frame whose function is uncertain. V dropped 0 bases and J dropped 4 bases, with 8 bases sitting between them. The CDR3 covers 14 residues. The CDR3 here is CASSLGHPYNEQFF. Here the CDR3 DNA reads TGTGCCAGCAGCTTGGGACACCCTTACAATGAGCAGTTCTTC.

The V gene is TRBV5-1, the J gene TRBJ2-1; 11 nucleotides line up with TRBD2. The CDR3 length is 15 residues. The J segment lost 7 bases and the V segment lost 4 bases, leaving 7 bases of the junction unmatched. CDR1 and CDR2 from the germline V gene are SGHRS and YFSETQ. CDR3 DNA: TGCGCCAGCAGCGTTAGCGGGAGGGCGGAGAATGAGCAGTTCTTC. Amino acids: CASSVSGRAENEQFF.

CDR3 DNA: TGTGCCAGCAGCTTAGCGGGGGCAGGGGGCAACTATGGCTACACCTTC. Translated, it gives CASSLAGAGGNYGYTF. This rearrangement joins TRBV11-2 to TRBJ1-2; TRBD1 agrees at 8 bases. Trimming cost V 1 base and J 2 bases; bases outside gene matches: 6. The CDR3 consists of 16 residues. Germline loops: CDR1 SGHAT, CDR2 FQNNGV.

V is TRBV30 and J is TRBJ1-2; TRBD1 might be the D (5 bases). The germline V gene has CDR1 GTSNPN and CDR2 SVGIG (reference sequence). This CDR3 has 13 amino acids. V was trimmed by 4 bases and J by 8 bases, leaving 17 bases between them. This CDR3 is CAWTPGQVTGYTF. As DNA, the CDR3 is TGTGCCTGGACCCCCGGACAAGTGACGGGCTACACCTTC.

The rearrangement joins TRBV7-3 to TRBJ2-1, with D possibly matching TRBD2 (6 bases). CDR1 is SGHTA and CDR2 is FQGTGA in the germline V gene. The CDR3 is made up of 15 amino acids. V dropped 1 base and J dropped 6 bases, with 13 bases sitting between them. The CDR3 bases are TGTGCCAGCAGCTTAATGGGGGGAGTTGGCAATGAGCAGTTCTTC. Its protein is CASSLMGGVGNEQFF.

The gene calls are TRBV5-1 and TRBJ1-4; 7 nucleotides agree with TRBD1. Germline lookup yields CDR1 SGHRS and CDR2 YFSETQ. This CDR3 has 15 amino acids. V shed 3 bases and J 3 bases; nucleotides not matched to a gene: 5. CDR3 nucleotides: TGCGCCAGCAGCTGGGCCGGGACAGCTAATGAAAAACTGTTTTTT. As protein: CASSWAGTANEKLFF.

V usage is TRBV7-9 and J usage is TRBJ2-3; 14 bases are a match to TRBD2. V shed 5 bases, J shed 7 bases, and the junction held 8 bases outside the gene matches. CDR1 and CDR2 from the germline V gene are SEHNR and FQNEAQ (reference sequence). The CDR3 runs 16 residues. CDR3 DNA sequence: TGTGCCAGCAGCCTTGGACTAGCGGGAGGTCTAAATACGCAGTATTTT. Translating gives CASSLGLAGGLNTQYF.

The chain employs TRBV6-5 and TRBJ1-6; 7 positions match TRBD1. V lost 6 bases, J lost 7 bases, and 9 bases stayed unmatched. Germline V gives CDR1 MNHEY, CDR2 SVGAGI. The CDR3 has 15 residues. CDR3 coding DNA: TGTGCCAGCAGCCTCCCGGGACAGAAAAATTCACCCCTCCACTTT. It translates to CASSLPGQKNSPLHF.

The J gene is TRBJ2-1, the V gene TRBV5-1; maybe TRBD1 (5 bases). CDR1 and CDR2 (germline): SGHRS, YFSETQ. This CDR3 is 14 amino acids long. V was cut by 5 bases and J by 9 bases, with 18 bases left in between. The CDR3 loop is CASSSQGSGSEQFF. In DNA form, the CDR3 reads TGCGCCAGCAGTTCTCAGGGATCGGGTAGTGAGCAGTTCTTC.

The chain joins TRBV15 to TRBJ2-4; D might be TRBD2 (6 bases). The V end was cut by 2 bases, the J end by 6 bases, with 11 bases between. CDR1 and CDR2 from the germline V gene are LNHNV and YYDKDF (reference sequence). This CDR3 contains 14 residues. The CDR3 DNA sequence: TGTGCCACCAGCAGAAATACGGAGGGAAACATTCAGTACTTC. It encodes CATSRNTEGNIQYF.

This chain uses TRBV4-2 with TRBJ2-7, with D possibly TRBD1 on 6 matching bases. The CDR3 has 13 amino acids. Germline CDR1 reads LGHNA; CDR2 reads YNFKEQ. Trimming took off 1 base at V and 7 bases at J, with 11 bases between the two ends. CDR3 region: CASSQAGVGEQYF. CDR3 nucleotide sequence: TGTGCCAGCAGCCAAGCAGGGGTGGGGGAGCAGTACTTC.

This clone was detected once. V and J are TRBV7-8 and TRBJ2-7; TRBD2 agrees at 12 bases. Trimming cost V 0 bases and J 3 bases; bases outside gene matches: 0. This CDR3 comprises 15 residues. The germline V gene has CDR1 SGHVS and CDR2 FQNEAQ. The CDR3 loop reads CASSLAGLAGYEQYF. The CDR3 region has the DNA TGTGCCAGCAGCTTAGCGGGACTAGCGGGCTACGAGCAGTACTTC.

The rearrangement joins TRBV29-1 to TRBJ1-1, with 11 nucleotides matching TRBD1. CDR3 length equals 13 residues. Losses at the gene ends were 7 bases for V and 4 bases for J; bases not matched to a gene: 5. Per germline, CDR1 SQVTM and CDR2 ANQGSEA. The CDR3 DNA sequence: TGCAGCGCACTGGGACAGGGGGGCACTGAAGCTTTCTTT. This gives the protein CSALGQGGTEAFF.

In this sample, this clone turned up a few times. This chain links TRBV20-1 with TRBJ1-2; D ambiguous. Deletions cut 5 bases from V and 10 bases from J, with 11 bases between. CDR1 and CDR2 (germline): DFQATT, SNEGSKA (reference sequence). The CDR3 has 10 residues. In DNA form, the CDR3 reads TGCAGTGCTCCACTCCCTTTCTACACCTTC. Its translation: CSAPLPFYTF.

The gene calls are TRBV7-2 and TRBJ2-5, with D perhaps matching TRBD2 (6 bases). Germline V gene lookup returns CDR1 SGHTA and CDR2 FQGNSA. The CDR3 spans 14 residues. The V end lost 3 bases, the J end lost 2 bases, and 10 bases lay between the germline ends. The CDR3 DNA is TGTGCCAGCAGCTTGGCGGGGATGCAAGAGACCCAGTACTTC. This translates into CASSLAGMQETQYF.

V gene TRBV11-2 combines with J gene TRBJ2-3; 7 nucleotides match TRBD1. CDR1 SGHAT and CDR2 FQNNGV come from the germline V gene. CDR3 length equals 15 residues. J lost 2 bases, V lost 5 bases, and 7 bases had no gene match. The CDR3 bases are TGTGCCAGCAGCCGGGACAGCAAGGTCACAGATACGCAGTATTTT. It is translated as CASSRDSKVTDTQYF.

The V and J genes are TRBV28 and TRBJ1-6; TRBD1 aligns across 7 bases. V shed 6 bases, J shed 4 bases, and the junction held 3 bases outside the gene matches. This CDR3 contains 14 residues. The V gene's germline CDR1 is MDHEN and CDR2 SYDVKM. The CDR3 is CASSQDRYNSPLHF. DNA of the CDR3: TGTGCCAGCAGCCAGGACAGGTATAATTCACCCCTCCACTTT.

The gene calls are TRBV18 and TRBJ2-5; 8 positions agree with TRBD2. The CDR3 runs 15 residues. With 3 bases clipped from V and 5 bases from J, the junction kept 8 bases outside the gene matches. Germline V gives CDR1 KGHSH, CDR2 LQKENI. CDR3 nucleotides: TGTGCCAGCTCACCGACCGGGACTAGATACGAGACCCAGTACTTC. Its protein is CASSPTGTRYETQYF.

The rearrangement links TRBV2 to TRBJ2-3; a weak D match, TRBD2 (5 bases). This CDR3 is built from 19 residues. The germline V gene has CDR1 SNHLY and CDR2 FYNNEI. The V and J ends lost 6 bases and 0 bases respectively, with 25 bases between them. This chain's CDR3 is CASRSLQPSRRTSTDTQYF. The CDR3 bases are TGTGCCAGCAGGAGCCTCCAACCTTCGCGGCGGACTAGCACAGATACGCAGTATTTT. The full variable domain, its missing parts supplied by reference TRBV2 and TRBJ2-3, is EPEVTQTPSHQVTQMGQEVILRCVPISNHLYFYWYRQILGQKVEFLVSFYNNEISEKSEIFDDQFSVERPDGSNFTLKIRSTKLEDSAMYFCASRSLQPSRRTSTDTQYFGPGTRLTVL.